This entry features one TCR beta chain sequence. Its specific antigen is unknown. No per-base quality is available; no much larger clone lies one base away. The data derive from a study of blood T cell repertoires in COVID-19 (dated by TCRdb to about 2020). Notes on the research overall: The collaborator samples originated in the United States, Italy and Spain and spanned the acute and convalescent phases of COVID-19. The samples were drawn from the first 160 participants of the ongoing ImmuneRACE study and from 1,254 subjects provided by 6 global collaborators. The dataset comprised deeply sampled blood TCRbeta repertoires from subjects exposed to, actively infected with, or recovered from COVID-19. Where HLA class I and class II types were available, the types were taken from metadata supplied by the sample provider, not from assay-based typing. The prospective study material was composed of cDNA or gDNA derived from T cells, B-cell-depleted T cells, or PBMCs. The sample metadata nearly always contained a de-identified subject ID, COVID-19 status, age in years and sex. The repertoires were made available in a free public database intended to serve as a resource for research on the immune response to SARS-CoV-2. Summary of the overall study and its limitations: The quantity of clinical and demographic metadata differed by source and by participant and was supplied without curation.

CDR1 and CDR2 are drawn from the germline V gene (reference sequence): SEHNR, FQNEAQ. V trim: 4 bases; J trim: 4 bases; unmatched bases: 8. From the cysteine through the phenylalanine, the CDR3 covers 16 amino acids. This entry keeps only the CDR3 DNA: 48 bases, framed from base 1. TCRbeta CDR3 regions were amplified from genomic DNA using the immunoSEQ Assay, a bias-controlled multiplex PCR. The authors' pipeline ran thus. Within the assay, amplification of reference gene primers was used to estimate how many nucleated cells each sample contained. To quantify the absolute abundance of each unique TCRbeta CDR3 rearrangement, sequence reads were collapsed and filtered. For each sample, productive Simpson clonality was calculated as the square root of Simpson's diversity index across productive rearrangements. This is the immuneACCESS table as TCRdb keeps it, with only in-frame sequences that have V and J called. A part of the clones is gone; compared with another copy, unresolved V genes explain less than half, and the rest is unexplained. D and trimming come from the DNA, and the V and J calls and clone size come from that table. A total of roughly 250,000 clones appear in this sample, around 90% of them only once. The ten largest clones take up just under 6.5% of the sample.

Enrolling through a virtual design, the prospective study's participants ranged in age from roughly 18 to 100 years and lived across 24 United States geographic areas. Cohort assignment in the prospective study relied on participant-reported clinical history from a screening survey and a study questionnaire. In the prospective study, mobile phlebotomists collected whole blood, serum and a nasopharyngeal or oropharyngeal swab from each participant. Over an approximately 2-month period, participants in the prospective study had the option of providing additional blood draws and questionnaires. Before DNA extraction, blood samples from the prospective study were shipped at room temperature or frozen.

This TCR was sampled from a woman under 40 with acute COVID-19. The rearrangement joined TRBV7-9 to TRBJ2-1, with 9 bases aligning to TRBD2. The sequenced sample consisted of PBMCs or T cells enriched from blood (not recorded which). The nucleotide sequence reads as follows: TGTGCCAGCAGCTGGGACCTAGCGGGGAATTACAATGAGCAGTTCTTC. Its coded protein is CASSWDLAGNYNEQFF.